Following are 4 T cell receptor beta chains from one sample sequenced in a study of blood T cell repertoires in COVID-19. Profiling relied on immunoSEQ multiplex PCR, and the TCRdb table lists in-frame clones only, not all of them. Of approximately 76,000 clones in the sample, roughly 86% were seen once. Sequencing input: peripheral blood. These receptors all come from a woman aged 60-70 years with acute or convalescent COVID-19.

V gene TRBV9 combines with J gene TRBJ1-2, with 8 bases aligning to TRBD1. This CDR3 comprises 16 residues. V gave up 1 base and J gave up 4 bases; unmatched junction bases: 9. Germline-derived CDR1 and CDR2 are SGDLS and YYNGEE. The CDR3 loop is CASSVSGQAKLYGYTF. CDR3 nucleotides: TGTGCCAGCAGCGTATCGGGACAGGCGAAACTCTATGGCTACACCTTC.

By frequency in the sample, this clone is medium-sized. At one end the junction does not follow the germline gene, possibly because of a read error. The V and J genes are TRBV25-1 and TRBJ1-2; possible D gene TRBD1, 6 bases. Germline V gene lookup returns CDR1 MGHDK and CDR2 SYGVNS. The CDR3 contains 18 residues. The CDR3 spells CATSQTRQRQAVPDGYTF. The CDR3 DNA sequence: TGCGCCACCTCACAGACCAGGCAACGACAGGCGGTACCAGACGGCTACACCTTC.

The chain carries TRBV27 and TRBJ2-4; TRBD2 is a possible D gene (6 bases). CDR3 length equals 18 residues. V was trimmed by 0 bases and J by 8 bases, leaving 23 bases between them. Germline CDR1 is MNHEY and CDR2 is SMNVEV (reference sequence). The CDR3 reads CASSLSGLSGEIWYIQYF. The CDR3 nucleotides read TGTGCCAGCAGTTTATCCGGACTGTCGGGAGAGATCTGGTACATTCAGTACTTC.

The chain recombines TRBV27 with TRBJ1-3; 11 bases map to TRBD1. The junction had 10 bases not matched to a gene; V was cut back by 6 bases and J by 3 bases. Germline V CDR1 and CDR2: MNHEY, SMNVEV (reference sequence). The CDR3 has 17 amino acids. The CDR3 DNA sequence: TGTGCCAGCAGCTCAATCCGGACAGGGGGCGTTGGAAACACCATATATTTT. Protein product: CASSSIRTGGVGNTIYF.